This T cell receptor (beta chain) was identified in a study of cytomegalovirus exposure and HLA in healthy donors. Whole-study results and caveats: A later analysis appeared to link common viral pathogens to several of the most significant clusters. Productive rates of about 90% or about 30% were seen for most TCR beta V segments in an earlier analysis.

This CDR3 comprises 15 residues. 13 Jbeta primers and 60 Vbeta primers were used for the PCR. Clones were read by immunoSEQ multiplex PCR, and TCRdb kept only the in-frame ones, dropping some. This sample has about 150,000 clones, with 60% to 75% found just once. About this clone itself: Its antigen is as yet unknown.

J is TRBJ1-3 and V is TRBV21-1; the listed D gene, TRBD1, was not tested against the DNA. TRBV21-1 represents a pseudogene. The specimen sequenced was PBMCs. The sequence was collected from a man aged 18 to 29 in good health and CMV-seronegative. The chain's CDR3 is CASSRGRTSGNTIYF. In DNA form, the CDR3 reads TGTGCCAGCAGCAGGGGGCGGACCTCTGGAAACACCATATATTTT.